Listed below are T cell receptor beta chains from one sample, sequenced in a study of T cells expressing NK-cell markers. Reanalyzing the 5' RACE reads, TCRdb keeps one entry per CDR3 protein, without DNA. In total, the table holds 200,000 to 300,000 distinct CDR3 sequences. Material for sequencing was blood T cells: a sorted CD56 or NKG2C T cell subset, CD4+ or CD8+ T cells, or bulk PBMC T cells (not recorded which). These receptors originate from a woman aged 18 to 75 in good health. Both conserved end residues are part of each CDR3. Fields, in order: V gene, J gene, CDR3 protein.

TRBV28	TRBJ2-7	CASSTGQPYEQYF
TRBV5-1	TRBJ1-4	CASSLDFEKLFF
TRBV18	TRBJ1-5	CASSPYRLGRPPGSNQPQHF
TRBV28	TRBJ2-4	CASSSHDRDGNRGKYF
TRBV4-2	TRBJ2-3	CASSTSGTTDTQYF
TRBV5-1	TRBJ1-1	CASSYGQGAVGTEAFF
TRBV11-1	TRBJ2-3	CASRGRDGGADTQYF
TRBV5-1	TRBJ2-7	CASIPKVGSYEQYF
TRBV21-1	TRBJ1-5	CASIMKWEAGWYSNQPQHF
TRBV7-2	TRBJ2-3	CASSFERTDTQYF
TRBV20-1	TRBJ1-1	CSARQSSGNTEAFF
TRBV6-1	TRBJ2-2	CASSVNWNTGELFF
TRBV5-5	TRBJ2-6	CASSLSGTPSSGANVLTF
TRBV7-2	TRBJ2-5	CASSLPLAGGPQETQYF
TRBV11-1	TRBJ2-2	CASSLESRGTGELFF
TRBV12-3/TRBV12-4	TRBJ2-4	CASNRGENIQYF
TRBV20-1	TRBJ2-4	CSAQAAKNIQYF
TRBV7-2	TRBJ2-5	CASSLTVTEQETQYF
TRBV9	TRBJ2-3	CASSVDPTMQYF
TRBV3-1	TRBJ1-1	CASSPYGTVNTEAFF
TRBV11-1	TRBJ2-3	CASRPTGTDTQYF
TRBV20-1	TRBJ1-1	CSARPLEGLQTEAFF
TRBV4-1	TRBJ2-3	CASSLSAGAQYTDTQYF
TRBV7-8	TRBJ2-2	CASSLIRWGADTGELFF
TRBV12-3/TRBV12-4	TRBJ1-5	CASSSGLPQHF
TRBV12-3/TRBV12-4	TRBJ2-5	CASSSGTSGPYQETQYF